This T cell receptor beta chain was sequenced during a study of blood T cells in healthy people across ages (dated by TCRdb to between 2014 and 2016). In terms of the full investigation: Template switching captured roughly one uniquely barcoded TCR beta cDNA molecule per two T cells in model experiments. The study measured age-related changes in TCR beta repertoire diversity using deep sequencing normalized with unique cDNA molecular identifiers. Donors were grouped into four age groups: young (average roughly 16 years), middle-aged (under 40), aged (62) and long-lived (around 80). To avoid experimental bias, donors of different ages were randomly spread across the sequencing lanes. Two additional independent replicas of 1 million unique cDNA reads from the same blood draw were analyzed for two donors (one aged 18 to 30 and one aged 80 or older). Findings and caveats that apply to the study as a whole: Estimates of total diversity from one million sequenced T cells were regarded as lower bounds and underestimates. A strong correlation was found between observed TCR beta diversity and the percentage of naive T cells measured by flow cytometry. Because donor CMV infection status was unknown, age-related changes in expanded clonotypes were potentially confounded. Conclusive comparison of naive and antigen-experienced compartments was prevented by the profiling of bulk unsorted PBMCs. The long-lived group showed more naive CD4+ T cells, fewer expanded clones and increased TCR diversity than the aged group, suggesting age selection. As age increased, observed TCR beta diversity per million T cells dropped in a roughly linear way, and a significant reduction was already evident by age roughly 36.

Library method: 5' RACE. Sequenced on an Illumina HiSeq 2500. The second PCR ran for about 7 to 11 cycles and used a J-beta primer mix along with a sample-barcoded 5' primer. A unique molecular identifier was introduced onto each TCR beta cDNA molecule by a template-switch 5' adaptor carrying 12 random nucleotides. Each sample yielded at least 3 million CDR3-containing paired-end reads. First-strand cDNA was synthesized from all RNA with the Mint cDNA synthesis kit, primed by a TRBC-specific oligonucleotide. Following uracil-DNA glycosylase treatment, a first 18-cycle PCR with universal primers M1SS and BC2_uni_R was performed on all cDNA. The original pipeline was this. Each sample was normalized by randomly selecting 1 million high-quality reads, each carrying a distinct molecular identifier. Instead of being binned into consensus sequences, reads with shared molecular identifiers were discarded. MiTCR, with a Q25 quality threshold and the strictest error-elimination algorithm, was used for CDR3 identification, clonotype clustering and error correction. A nonparametric unseen species model using Euler transformation provided a lower-bound estimate of total TCR beta diversity. TCRdb itself trimmed the public reads at Q25 with fastp, ran MiXCR and retained productive beta chains. Rows with a matching CDR3 protein are joined into one entry that keeps the most common DNA and genes. TCRdb, not the original authors, processed these V and J calls. The sample table records over 1.5 million distinct CDR3 sequences; about 49% of these occur just once. Less than 2.5% of the sample comes from the top ten.

The V end loses 1 base and the J end loses 5 bases, and a stretch of 12 bases separates them. CDR1 and CDR2 are read off the germline V gene as SNHLY and FYNNEI. Including cysteine and phenylalanine, the CDR3 has 15 amino acids. The DNA shown is the 45-base CDR3, in frame from base 1. A word on this clonotype: Its antigen is not yet known. No much larger clone exists at a distance of one base, and base qualities are not known.

The 39 donors, aged about 6 to 95 years, were systemically healthy Caucasian individuals from Russia. Each donor gave 8 to 10 milliliters of peripheral blood, drawn into EDTA-treated Vacutainer tubes. Ficoll-Paque density-gradient centrifugation was used to isolate PBMCs, with at least 7 million per sample. Trizol reagent was used to extract total RNA from the PBMCs, yielding at least 5.5 micrograms per sample. For every donor, flow cytometry on a PBMC aliquot measured the percentage of naive CD45RAhigh/CD27high T cells. The sequencing sample was made of blood. The receptor comes from a woman in her thirties or forties in good health. The chain was built from TRBV2 and TRBJ1-5, with no confidently assigned D gene. The CDR3 protein is CASSEDFSPDQPQHF. The nucleotides are TGTGCCAGCAGTGAAGACTTCTCTCCCGATCAGCCCCAGCATTTT.